This T cell receptor (beta chain) was obtained from a study of graft-versus-host responses after intestinal transplantation. As for the study in general: All recipients got anti-thymocyte globulin induction, then tacrolimus and steroids for approximately 3 years.

TCRdb keeps only in-frame clones here, not all; method: immunoSEQ multiplex PCR. The profile covers about 120,000 clones, with approximately 95% appearing a single time and 3% to 3.5% taken by the ten largest. This CDR3 contains 17 residues. Looked up from germline, CDR1 is SEHNR and CDR2 is FQNEAQ (reference sequence). Trimming took 7 bases from V and 6 from J; bases not matched to a gene: 20. Remarks on this clone: Its antigen is currently unknown.

Study conclusions and caveats: GvH clones were found in recipient marrow; some appeared first in ileum or blood. Early declines in HvG clones that occurred post-transplant were associated with peak circulating GvH clone levels.

The V gene is TRBV7-9, the J gene TRBJ1-2; the match to TRBD1 covers 7 bases. The source was unstimulated CD8+ T cells sorted from spleen or lymph node cells, collected before intestinal transplant. The clonotype comes from a human donor who received an intestinal transplant. This chain's CDR3 is CASTRGGQRRQINGYTF. CDR3 coding DNA: TGTGCCAGCACCCGAGGGGGACAGAGGAGGCAAATAAATGGCTACACCTTC.